This entry lists 30 T cell receptor beta chains sequenced from one sample in a study of blood T cell repertoires in COVID-19. The repertoire was sequenced with immunoSEQ multiplex PCR; TCRdb's copy has only in-frame clones and lacks some. The sample includes around 15,000 clones, around nine tenths of them seen just once. The sample was peripheral blood. The origin of the receptors is a man aged 60 to 75 with active COVID-19.

The chain carries TRBV3-1 (or the pseudogene TRBV3-2) and TRBJ2-3; perhaps TRBD1 as D (6 bases). The germline V gene encodes CDR1 LGHDT and CDR2 YNNKEL (reference sequence). The V and J ends lost 5 bases and 9 bases respectively, with 12 bases between them. This CDR3 has 12 amino acids. CDR3 sequence reads: CASSEVRGTQYF. CDR3 DNA: TGTGCCAGCAGCGAAGTGAGGGGGACGCAGTATTTT.

V and J are TRBV10-3 and TRBJ1-1, with 10 positions matching TRBD1. After removal of 10 bases from V and 7 bases from J, the junction contained 12 bases not matched to a gene. The CDR3 runs 14 residues. Per germline, CDR1 ENHRY and CDR2 SYGVKD. CDR3 residues: CATEATGGAVEAFF. CDR3 DNA: TGTGCCACCGAAGCGACAGGGGGCGCGGTTGAAGCTTTCTTT.

The CDR3 DNA follows: TGTGCCAGCAGCTTAGATTTTGGCAAGGGAGGGGATGAGCAGTTCTTC. It is translated as CASSLDFGKGGDEQFF. The chain carries TRBV11-3 and TRBJ2-1; 7 positions agree with TRBD2. CDR1 SGHNT and CDR2 YENEEA come from the germline V gene. CDR3 length: 16 residues. V was pared by 0 bases and J by 8 bases, with 10 bases of the junction left unmatched.

This clone is termed medium-sized. The rearrangement joins TRBV6-4 to TRBJ1-2; D remains ambiguous. Germline CDR1 reads MRHNA; CDR2 reads SNTAGT. V gave up 2 bases and J gave up 4 bases, with 8 bases separating them. The CDR3 is 13 residues long. CDR3 sequence: CASSDTGLYGYTF. DNA of the CDR3: TGTGCCAGCAGTGACACCGGTCTCTATGGCTACACCTTC.

The V call is TRBV5-6, the J call TRBJ2-5, with 7 bases fitting TRBD1. The CDR3 runs to 15 residues. Germline V gene lookup returns CDR1 SGHDT and CDR2 YYEEEE. Losses at the gene ends were 3 bases for V and 1 base for J; bases not matched to a gene: 6. The CDR3 loop reads CASSWTTGFQETQYF. CDR3 in DNA: TGTGCCAGCAGCTGGACGACAGGGTTCCAAGAGACCCAGTACTTC. Full variable domain (outside the CDR3, taken from reference TRBV5-6 and TRBJ2-5): DAGVTQSPTHLIKTRGQQVTLRCSPKSGHDTVSWYQQALGQGPQFIFQYYEEEERQRGNFPDRFSGHQFPNYSSELNVNALLLGDSALYLCASSWTTGFQETQYFGPGTRLLVL.

The V call is TRBV6-2 or TRBV6-3, the J call TRBJ1-5; maybe TRBD1 (6 bases). V lost 5 bases, J lost 0 bases, and 17 bases lay in between. Germline assignment: CDR1 MNHEY and CDR2 SVGEGT. The length of the CDR3 is 17 residues. CDR3 in amino acids: CASSRGIGASSNQPQHF. In DNA, the CDR3 is TGTGCCAGCAGTAGGGGGATCGGGGCCAGTAGCAATCAGCCCCAGCATTTT.

The genes are TRBV29-1 and TRBJ2-6, with TRBD2 as a possible D gene (5 bases). Germline loops: CDR1 SQVTM, CDR2 ANQGSEA. The V gene lost 7 bases and the J gene lost 0 bases, with 10 bases spanning the gap. The CDR3 consists of 14 residues. CDR3 protein: CSATAGSGANVLTF. The CDR3, as DNA: TGCAGCGCGACGGCGGGCTCTGGGGCCAACGTCCTGACTTTC.

This rearrangement joins TRBV3-1 (or the pseudogene TRBV3-2) to TRBJ2-7, with TRBD1 matching 8 bases. Trimming at V came to 4 bases and at J to 7 bases, leaving 3 bases not matched to a gene. This CDR3 spans 12 amino acids. CDR1 LGHDT and CDR2 YNNKEL come from the germline V gene (reference sequence). CDR3 DNA sequence: TGTGCCAGCAGCCGAACAGGGGGTGAGCAGTACGTC. Translation gives CASSRTGGEQYV.

V gene TRBV7-3 combines with J gene TRBJ2-1; TRBD1 matches at 10 bases. The CDR3 totals 16 residues. The V gene end was trimmed by 5 bases and the J gene end by 5 bases; junction bases not matched to a gene: 9. The germline V gene has CDR1 SGHTA and CDR2 FQGTGA. The CDR3 nucleotides read TGTGCCAGCAGCCCGACAGGGGGCCGAGATGACAATGAGCAGTTCTTC. Amino acids: CASSPTGGRDDNEQFF. The full variable domain, its missing parts supplied by reference TRBV7-3 and TRBJ2-1, is GAGVSQTPSNKVTEKGKYVELRCDPISGHTALYWYRQSLGQGPEFLIYFQGTGAADDSGLPNDRFFAVRPEGSVSTLKIQRTERGDSAVYLCASSPTGGRDDNEQFFGPGTRLTVL.

The V call is TRBV19, the J call TRBJ1-5; 8 bases map to TRBD1. With 4 bases clipped from V and 3 bases from J, the junction kept 8 bases outside the gene matches. Germline assignment: CDR1 LNHDA and CDR2 SQIVND (reference sequence). The CDR3 spans 16 residues. The CDR3 region has the DNA TGTGCCAGTAGTAAGTCTCAGACAGGGGCCAATCAGCCCCAGCATTTT. Its protein is CASSKSQTGANQPQHF.

The chain is built from TRBV5-4 and TRBJ2-7; D is possibly TRBD1 (6 bases). The CDR3 spans 15 residues. Trimming took 0 bases from V and 4 from J, leaving 14 bases between them. Germline V gene data show CDR1 as SGHNT and CDR2 as YYREEE (reference sequence). The DNA of the CDR3 is TGTGCCAGCAGCTTGGACAGCAGGGGATGGTACGAGCAGTACGTC. Amino acids: CASSLDSRGWYEQYV.

V and J are TRBV2 and TRBJ2-7; D might be TRBD2 (5 bases). This CDR3 comprises 13 residues. Looked up from germline, CDR1 is SNHLY and CDR2 is FYNNEI. V was cut by 6 bases and J by 3 bases, with 12 bases left in between. CDR3 bases: TGTGCCAGCAGGCCCCCTGGGAGCTACGAGCAGTACTTC. Translating it yields CASRPPGSYEQYF.

The chain uses TRBV15 and TRBJ2-3; 10 bases align to TRBD1. Germline V gene lookup returns CDR1 LNHNV and CDR2 YYDKDF (reference sequence). The CDR3 spans 19 residues. Unmatched junction bases numbered 13, after V lost 0 bases and J lost 4 bases. The CDR3 protein is CATSRDPRVRQGAADTQYF. CDR3 nucleotides: TGTGCCACCAGCAGAGATCCGAGGGTCCGACAGGGGGCCGCAGATACGCAGTATTTT. The variable domain in full, with the rest retrieved from reference TRBV15 and TRBJ2-3, is DAMVIQNPRYQVTQFGKPVTLSCSQTLNHNVMYWYQQKSSQAPKLLFHYYDKDFNNEADTPDNFQSRRPNTSFCFLDIRSPGLGDTAMYLCATSRDPRVRQGAADTQYFGPGTRLTVL.

The V call is TRBV20-1, the J call TRBJ2-1; the D gene is possibly TRBD1 (5 bases). Trimming took off 3 bases at V and 11 bases at J, with 11 bases between the two ends. The length of the CDR3 is 11 residues. Per the germline V gene, CDR1 is DFQATT and CDR2 is SNEGSKA (reference sequence). CDR3 loop: CSASFLGQQFF. CDR3 bases: TGCAGTGCTAGTTTCCTGGGGCAGCAGTTCTTC.

This rearrangement joins TRBV29-1 to TRBJ1-1; D gene unclear. The CDR3 totals 13 residues. Per germline, CDR1 SQVTM and CDR2 ANQGSEA. Trimming cost V 6 bases and J 0 bases, with 11 bases left between them. CDR3 protein: CSVEVTMNTEAFF. In DNA form, the CDR3 reads TGCAGCGTAGAGGTTACCATGAACACTGAAGCTTTCTTT.

This chain joins TRBV28 and TRBJ1-2; perhaps TRBD1 as D (6 bases). Germline-derived CDR1 and CDR2 are MDHEN and SYDVKM. With 6 bases removed from V and 4 bases from J, the gap between germline ends came to 15 bases. The CDR3 loop spans 14 amino acids. In DNA, the CDR3 is TGTGCCAGCAGCCAAGCCAGGGGAAGCTATGGCTACACCTTC. This gives the protein CASSQARGSYGYTF.

V gene TRBV18 combines with J gene TRBJ1-2; TRBD1 agrees at 11 bases. CDR3 length: 14 residues. The V and J ends lost 3 bases and 6 bases, in that order; junction bases with no gene match: 3. Germline-derived CDR1 and CDR2 are KGHSH and LQKENI. CDR3 coding DNA: TGTGCCAGCTCACCCGGACAGGGGGCGCATGGCTACACCTTC. It is translated as CASSPGQGAHGYTF.

CDR3 DNA: TGCGCCAGCAGCTGGGGACAGGGGTATCGGATAGATATGAACACTGAAGCTTTCTTT. This gives the protein CASSWGQGYRIDMNTEAFF. The V gene is TRBV5-1, the J gene TRBJ1-1; 10 positions match TRBD1. V was clipped by 3 bases and J by 0 bases; unmatched bases: 14. From germline, CDR1 is SGHRS and CDR2 YFSETQ. The length of the CDR3 is 19 residues.

This chain connects TRBV5-5 to TRBJ1-2, with D tentatively TRBD1 (5 bases). Germline assignment: CDR1 SGHKS and CDR2 YYEKEE (reference sequence). V was shortened by 0 bases and J by 4 bases, with 13 bases between the two germline ends. This CDR3 region has 15 residues. CDR3 sequence reads: CASSLAGGTAYGYTF. The CDR3 nucleotides read TGTGCCAGCAGCTTGGCCGGGGGGACGGCCTATGGCTACACCTTC.

The chain links TRBV10-3 to TRBJ2-7; 8 positions match TRBD1. The germline V gene encodes CDR1 ENHRY and CDR2 SYGVKD. The CDR3 spans 14 residues. J lost 2 bases, V lost 6 bases, and 6 bases had no gene match. CDR3: CAIRRTGKPYEQYF. As DNA, the CDR3 is TGTGCCATCAGACGGACAGGGAAGCCCTACGAGCAGTACTTC.

The rearrangement links TRBV5-1 to TRBJ2-5, with TRBD2 matching over 10 bases. Germline V gene sequence: CDR1 SGHRS, CDR2 YFSETQ. The CDR3 loop spans 15 amino acids. The junction had 6 bases not matched to a gene; V was cut back by 2 bases and J by 5 bases. The CDR3 DNA reads TGCGCCAGCAGCTTACTAGAGCGGGGGGGTGAGACCCAGTACTTC. This translates into CASSLLERGGETQYF. Together with reference TRBV5-1 and TRBJ2-5, the CDR3 gives the full variable domain: KAGVTQTPRYLIKTRGQQVTLSCSPISGHRSVSWYQQTPGQGLQFLFEYFSETQRNKGNFPGRFSGRQFSNSRSEMNVSTLELGDSALYLCASSLLERGGETQYFGPGTRLLVL.

This chain uses TRBV18 with TRBJ1-3; 7 nucleotides line up with TRBD1. The CDR3 consists of 15 residues. V lost 1 base, J lost 4 bases, and 4 bases stayed unmatched. CDR1 KGHSH and CDR2 LQKENI come from the germline V gene. Written as DNA, the CDR3 is TGTGCCAGCTCACCACAAGACAGGGTCGGAAACACCATATATTTT. Its protein product is CASSPQDRVGNTIYF.

This chain uses TRBV14 with TRBJ2-5, with D perhaps matching TRBD2 (7 bases). The CDR3 consists of 13 residues. Germline V gene data show CDR1 as SGHDN and CDR2 as FVKESK. The V and J ends lost 2 bases and 6 bases respectively, with 10 bases between them. The CDR3 DNA reads TGTGCCAGCAGCCAACGGGGGGCCAAGACCCAGTACTTC. Translated, it gives CASSQRGAKTQYF.

A few counts support this clone. The rearrangement links TRBV6-5 to TRBJ1-5; a possible D gene is TRBD1 (5 bases). Germline V gene sequence: CDR1 MNHEY, CDR2 SVGAGI. CDR3 size: 12 residues. V lost 8 bases and J 5 bases, leaving 10 bases between the germline ends. The CDR3 loop reads CASGASDQPQHF. DNA of the CDR3: TGTGCCAGCGGGGCCAGTGATCAGCCCCAGCATTTT.

The chain recombines TRBV25-1 with TRBJ2-1; D gene unclear. In germline, CDR1 is MGHDK, CDR2 SYGVNS. The CDR3 totals 12 residues. With 2 bases removed from V and 15 bases from J, the gap between germline ends came to 14 bases. The CDR3 nucleotides are TGTGCCAGCAGTGAAGTAGCCTCTCACACGTTCTTC. This encodes CASSEVASHTFF.

This clone was recorded only once. The rearrangement uses TRBV9 and TRBJ2-2; TRBD2 matches 11 bases. Germline loops: CDR1 SGDLS, CDR2 YYNGEE. CDR3 size: 15 residues. V shed 3 bases and J 4 bases; nucleotides not matched to a gene: 2. CDR3 amino acids: CASSASGGRTGELFF. Here the CDR3 DNA reads TGTGCCAGCAGCGCTAGCGGGGGGCGCACCGGGGAGCTGTTTTTT. The whole variable domain, remainder taken from reference TRBV9 and TRBJ2-2, is DSGVTQTPKHLITATGQRVTLRCSPRSGDLSVYWYQQSLDQGLQFLIQYYNGEERAKGNILERFSAQQFPDLHSELNLSSLELGDSALYFCASSASGGRTGELFFGEGSRLTVL.

The sample holds one count of this clone. The V and J genes are TRBV3-1 (or the pseudogene TRBV3-2) and TRBJ1-5; 8 positions match TRBD1. The CDR3 sequence is 16 residues long. V dropped 0 bases and J dropped 6; count of bases not matched to a gene: 7. Germline CDR1 and CDR2: LGHDT and YNNKEL (reference sequence). This CDR3 is CASSQEAGGLGQPQHF. CDR3 in DNA: TGTGCCAGCAGCCAAGAGGCAGGGGGCTTAGGTCAGCCCCAGCATTTT.

The CDR3 nucleotides are TGTGCCAGCAGCCGGACAGGGTACGAGCAGTTCTTC. Encoded protein: CASSRTGYEQFF. J is TRBJ2-1 and V is TRBV11-2, with TRBD1 matching over 8 bases. The CDR3 is made up of 12 amino acids. The trim removed 5 bases at V and 10 bases at J, leaving 4 bases unmatched. Germline CDR1 and CDR2: SGHAT and FQNNGV.

This chain uses TRBV10-3 with TRBJ1-6; D may be TRBD1 (5 bases). Per the germline V gene, CDR1 is ENHRY and CDR2 is SYGVKD. The CDR3 loop spans 15 amino acids. V was shortened by 7 bases and J by 2 bases, with 12 bases between the two germline ends. CDR3 region: CAIKEGATYNSPLHF. The CDR3 DNA sequence: TGTGCCATCAAGGAAGGGGCAACCTATAATTCACCCCTCCACTTT.

The chain links TRBV7-2 to TRBJ1-1; 8 bases agree with TRBD1. CDR3 length: 18 amino acids. Trimming cost V 4 bases and J 0 bases; bases outside gene matches: 13. In germline, CDR1 is SGHTA, CDR2 FQGNSA. The CDR3 sequence is CASSSPTEQGGLNTEAFF. CDR3 sequence (DNA): TGTGCCAGCAGCTCCCCGACCGAACAGGGGGGATTGAACACTGAAGCTTTCTTT.